The rows below give T cell receptor beta chains drawn from one sample of a study of cytomegalovirus exposure and HLA in healthy donors. The table came from immunoSEQ multiplex PCR; TCRdb's copy has only in-frame clones and leaves some out. This sample has 200,000 to 300,000 clones, with about 83% found just once. Sequencing was done on a sample of PBMCs. The receptors here all came from a man aged 18 to 29 in good health and CMV-seronegative. Each CDR3 is given with its conserved first and last residue. A D gene is named only where the DNA matches it firmly. The listing skips clone size in some rows; elsewhere it reads once, few, many or a size class.

j_gene	v_gene	d_gene	abundance	CDR3aa	CDR3nt
TRBJ2-4	TRBV11-2	.	.	CASGLTDIQYF	TGTGCCAGCGGCCTAACAGACATTCAGTACTTC
TRBJ2-3	TRBV27	TRBD1	.	CASSPRPGGTQYF	TGTGCCAGCAGTCCGCGGCCAGGGGGTACGCAGTATTTT
TRBJ2-7	TRBV7-2	TRBD2	few	CASSRSSGGNSYEQYF	TGTGCCAGCAGCCGATCTAGCGGGGGGAACTCCTACGAGCAGTACTTC
TRBJ1-5	TRBV6-1	.	once	CASSEQAGGPQHF	TGTGCCAGCAGTGAGCAGGCGGGGGGGCCCCAGCATTTT
TRBJ1-2	TRBV25-1	.	.	CASKGGGSYTF	TGTGCCAGCAAGGGAGGGGGAAGCTACACCTTC
TRBJ2-3	TRBV30	.	few	CAWRHLTDTQYF	TGTGCCTGGAGACATCTCACAGATACGCAGTATTTT
TRBJ1-1	TRBV19	.	.	CASSRAGVPMNTEAFF	TGTGCCAGTAGTAGGGCAGGGGTCCCCATGAACACTGAAGCTTTCTTT
TRBJ2-1	TRBV27	.	.	CASTRGKYNEQFF	TGTGCCAGCACCCGGGGGAAATACAATGAGCAGTTCTTC
TRBJ2-4	TRBV4-3	.	.	CASSQEFGAGAITGNIQYF	TGCGCCAGCAGCCAAGAGTTCGGGGCGGGGGCTATTACGGGAAACATTCAGTACTTC
TRBJ2-1	TRBV28	TRBD1	.	CASSPQGESYNEQFF	TGTGCCAGCAGTCCACAGGGGGAATCCTACAATGAGCAGTTCTTC
TRBJ1-2	TRBV18	.	.	CASSPPRASNYGYTF	TGTGCCAGCTCACCACCGAGGGCTTCTAACTATGGCTACACCTTC
TRBJ2-1	TRBV18	.	.	CASSPPMGGANNEQFF	TGTGCCAGCTCACCACCTATGGGGGGGGCCAACAATGAGCAGTTCTTC
TRBJ2-1	TRBV2	.	.	CASSERGKIYNEQFF	TGTGCCAGCAGTGAACGGGGGAAAATCTACAATGAGCAGTTCTTC
TRBJ1-2	TRBV7-9	.	.	CASSPRQVGNYGYTF	TGTGCCAGCAGCCCTCGACAGGTGGGAAACTATGGCTACACCTTC
TRBJ2-3	TRBV30	.	.	CAWSSVSTDTQYF	TGTGCCTGGAGTAGCGTAAGCACAGATACGCAGTATTTT
TRBJ2-3	TRBV29-1	TRBD2	.	CSVSGGRPSTDTQYF	TGCAGCGTTAGCGGGGGGCGACCTAGCACAGATACGCAGTATTTT
TRBJ2-7	TRBV5-1	.	.	CASSLDGMGGYYEQYF	TGCGCCAGCAGCTTGGATGGGATGGGGGGTTACTACGAGCAGTACTTC
TRBJ2-7	TRBV4-1	TRBD1	.	CASSQEPGTAYEQYF	TGCGCCAGCAGCCAAGAGCCCGGGACAGCCTACGAGCAGTACTTC
TRBJ2-7	TRBV9	TRBD2	.	CASSVGGQEGDYYEQYF	TGTGCCAGCAGCGTAGGAGGGCAGGAAGGGGACTATTACGAGCAGTACTTC
TRBJ1-1	TRBV28	TRBD1	.	CASSFSGGQGAFF	TGTGCCAGCAGTTTTTCAGGGGGCCAGGGAGCTTTCTTT
TRBJ2-5	TRBV11-2	.	.	CASSPYDQETQYF	TGTGCCAGCAGCCCTTATGACCAAGAGACCCAGTACTTC
TRBJ1-1	TRBV30	.	.	CAWSRLNTEAFF	TGTGCCTGGAGTCGTCTGAACACTGAAGCTTTCTTT
TRBJ1-1	TRBV18	.	few	CASSPAEDTEAFF	TGTGCCAGCTCACCAGCGGAGGACACTGAAGCTTTCTTT
TRBJ1-1	TRBV7-9	.	.	CASSFLQLTEAFF	TGTGCCAGCAGCTTCTTACAGCTCACTGAAGCTTTCTTT
TRBJ2-3	TRBV9	TRBD2	.	CASSLLAGNTDTQYF	TGTGCCAGCAGCCTACTAGCGGGCAACACAGATACGCAGTATTTT
TRBJ2-3	TRBV2	.	.	CASSQHGGMYTQYF	TGTGCCAGCAGTCAACACGGGGGAATGTATACGCAGTATTTT
TRBJ2-2	TRBV27	.	.	CASSSGTTATGELFF	TGTGCCAGCAGTTCCGGGACAACAGCCACCGGGGAGCTGTTTTTT
TRBJ2-1	TRBV15	TRBD2	.	CATSRDGLEGLEQFF	TGTGCCACCAGCAGAGATGGACTAGAAGGCTTGGAGCAGTTCTTC